This T cell receptor (beta chain) was observed in a study of regulatory T cells in long-lasting Graves disease. Time point noted: newly diagnosed GD, antithyroid drugs for less than 3 months. The TCR library was made from RNA extracted from PBMCs. V shed 2 bases, J shed 4 bases, and the junction held 12 bases outside the gene matches. The CDR3 has 17 amino acids. CDR1 and CDR2 (germline): SEHNR, FQNEAQ (reference sequence). CDR3 regions were amplified by Arm-PCR using iRepertoire HTBI primers to build TCR beta libraries. Authors' analysis steps: Identification of gene segments yielded some 60 TRBV and 13 to 15 TRBJ across samples. One entry per CDR3 protein results from TCRdb running MiXCR on the multiplex PCR reads. These V and J calls originate from TCRdb's pipeline instead of the authors' own analysis. The data contain 400,000 to 500,000 distinct CDR3 sequences, roughly 15% of them seen just once; the ten biggest clones take up about 10%.

These data were also filed under a second study, of T cells in Graves' hyperthyroidism and ophthalmopathy.

The TCR comes from a woman in her thirties with Graves disease. The V and J genes are TRBV7-9 and TRBJ1-2; 8 bases align to TRBD1. The sample here was peripheral blood mononuclear cells (PBMCs), taken at new diagnosis, from a patient treated with antithyroid drugs. CDR3 protein: CASSLRGRGTGPYGYTF. CDR3 coding DNA: TGTGCCAGCAGCTTACGGGGCCGGGGGACAGGACCCTATGGCTACACCTTC. Variable domain in full (rest from reference TRBV7-9 and TRBJ1-2): DTGVSQNPRHKITKRGQNVTFRCDPISEHNRLYWYRQTLGQGPEFLTYFQNEAQLEKSRLLSDRFSAERPKGSFSTLEIQRTEQGDSAMYLCASSLRGRGTGPYGYTFGSGTRLTVV.